This T cell receptor beta chain comes out of a study of cytomegalovirus exposure and HLA in healthy donors. Study-level background: Samples from HLA-typed donors yielded 65 million to 90 million unique TCRs in an early data release.

A few counts support this clone. Vbeta (60) and Jbeta (13) primers were used in the PCR. Sequencing was performed with immunoSEQ multiplex PCR; in TCRdb, only in-frame clones are kept and a portion is missing. The sample lists around 140,000 clones, about 74% occurring once. Sequenced: PBMCs. This clonotype originated in a man aged 35-49 years in good health and CMV-seropositive.

For the CDR3, the DNA is TGTGCCAGCAGCTTCGACAGTTACTACGAGCAGTACTTC. Translating gives CASSFDSYYEQYF. The chain links TRBV7-9 to TRBJ2-7; tentatively, D is TRBD1 (5 bases). Germline V CDR1 and CDR2: SEHNR, FQNEAQ (reference sequence). CDR3 length equals 13 residues. V dropped 3 bases and J dropped 3 bases, with 9 bases sitting between them.